Each of the 5 T cell receptor beta chains below was sequenced from the same sample in a study of vaccination effects on CD4 cells after COVID-19 (dated by TCRdb to between 2021 and 2023). Library preparation was by the immunoSEQ multiplex PCR assay. Here the immuneACCESS table is served through TCRdb, limited to in-frame sequences with V and J called. Missing clones are a known gap in these copies; in checked studies unresolved V genes cover under half, and the rest lacks a known reason. The sample contains around 50,000 clones, 76% of them found a single time. Approximately 5% of the sample belongs to the ten largest clones. In the ViraFEST assay, PBMC were stimulated with viral peptide pools, and antigen-specific CD4+ T cell clonotypes were then identified by expansion using TCR sequencing. After around eleven days of culture, CD4+ T cells were isolated with the EasySep CD4+ T cell isolation kit. Convalescent patients had PCR-confirmed SARS-CoV-2 infection between March and December 2020, before Alpha, Beta and Delta variants emerged in the United States.

Antigen specificity for these receptors is unknown. The specimen was CD4+ T cells from PBMCs cultured with HIV peptides, collected before COVID-19 vaccination. The cell subset or site label, read with the paper, signifies: HIV-1 Nef peptide pool negative control/reference culture. The receptors here all came from a human donor who had a prior SARS-CoV-2 infection.

The chain employs TRBV18 and TRBJ2-7, with 9 nucleotides matching TRBD1. The CDR3 loop spans 16 amino acids. Trimming cost V 0 bases and J 7 bases; bases outside gene matches: 10. Germline V gives CDR1 KGHSH, CDR2 LQKENI. CDR3 nucleotide sequence: TGTGCCAGCTCACCACCGAGCGCTGGACAGGGGCGAGAGCAGTACTTC. This codes for CASSPPSAGQGREQYF.

For the CDR3, the DNA is TGTGCCACCAGTGACTCGGGGGACAGTAACACTGAAGCTTTCTTT. Its translation: CATSDSGDSNTEAFF. The rearrangement links TRBV24-1 to TRBJ1-1, with TRBD1 matching over 7 bases. Germline CDR1 and CDR2: KGHDR and SFDVKD. Trimming removed 4 bases from V and 2 bases from J; junction bases left unmatched: 6. The CDR3 sequence is 15 residues long.

This clone has a handful of counts. V gene TRBV27 combines with J gene TRBJ2-2; D may be TRBD1 (6 bases). Germline loops: CDR1 MNHEY, CDR2 SMNVEV (reference sequence). The CDR3 sequence is 16 residues long. Trimming cost V 5 bases and J 0 bases, with 13 bases left between them. The CDR3 here is CASSRVGAPNTGELFF. The CDR3 bases are TGTGCCAGCAGTCGCGTGGGGGCGCCGAACACCGGGGAGCTGTTTTTT.

The chain uses TRBV19 and TRBJ2-2; D uncertain. The CDR3 spans 15 residues. Per the germline V gene, CDR1 is LNHDA and CDR2 is SQIVND (reference sequence). The V end lost 5 bases, the J end lost 2 bases, and 12 bases lay between the germline ends. For the CDR3, the DNA is TGTGCCAGTAGTTACTACAGAGTCAACACCGGGGAGCTGTTTTTT. Translated, it gives CASSYYRVNTGELFF.

In this sample, this clone turned up a few times. V usage is TRBV19 and J usage is TRBJ1-2; D might be TRBD1 (6 bases). This CDR3 has 13 residues. Germline V gives CDR1 LNHDA, CDR2 SQIVND (reference sequence). V lost 5 bases and J 4 bases, leaving 11 bases between the germline ends. The CDR3 is CASSPQGFYGYTF. CDR3 bases: TGTGCCAGTAGTCCACAGGGCTTCTATGGCTACACCTTC.